This TCR beta chain was identified during a study of T cells in Graves' hyperthyroidism and ophthalmopathy. This CDR3 has 10 amino acids. V lost 5 bases and J lost 10, with 11 bases in between. Germline V CDR1 and CDR2: DFQATT, SNEGSKA (reference sequence). Amplification of TCR beta CDR3 regions used RNA as the template. HTBI primers were employed in a first-round RT-PCR of the TCR CDR3. Each CDR3 protein is one row after TCRdb ran MiXCR on the multiplex PCR reads. This sample carries approximately 560,000 distinct CDR3 sequences, around 42% of them seen once, and the ten largest clones take 8.2%. Only one count was recorded for this clonotype.

The sequenced sample was peripheral blood or thyroid tissue (not recorded which). The TCR originated in a young woman with Graves' hyperthyroidism. The chain links TRBV20-1 to TRBJ1-2; D uncertain. CDR3: CSAPPGFYTF. In DNA form, the CDR3 reads TGCAGTGCTCCTCCTGGGTTCTACACCTTC.